A selection of T cell receptor beta chains follows, all from one sample in a study of T cell responses to AZD1222 COVID-19 vaccine. Assay used: immunoSEQ multiplex PCR; TCRdb lists only in-frame clones, some missing. The sample features about 140,000 clones, with about 2.3% in its top ten. The sample comprised peripheral blood. The receptor set was obtained from an adult in good health. The CDR3 runs from the conserved cysteine through the conserved F or W. The D gene is left open where the match is weak.

j_call d_call v_call cdr3_nt cdr3_aa
TRBJ1-1 TRBD1 TRBV7-6 TGTGCCAGCAGCCCCGACAGGGGGCAAGGCACTGAAGCTTTCTTT CASSPDRGQGTEAFF
TRBJ2-7 TRBD2 TRBV11-2 TGTGCCAGCAGCTTAGCTATGAGCGGGGCGACCTACGAGCAGTACTTC CASSLAMSGATYEQYF
TRBJ1-2 - TRBV19 TGTGCCAGTAGTCTCACCGGTGGGTCCGATAACTATGGCTACACCTTC CASSLTGGSDNYGYTF
TRBJ2-7 - TRBV3-1/TRBV3-2 TGTGCCAGCAGCCAAGGGCTGGGGATTCCCTACGAGCAGTACTTC CASSQGLGIPYEQYF
TRBJ1-2 TRBD1 TRBV6-5 TGTGCCAGCACCAGGACAGGGGTGATCTATGGCTACACCTTC CASTRTGVIYGYTF
TRBJ1-2 TRBD1 TRBV30 TGTGCCTGGACTCAGGGGGTTGAGGGATATGGCTACACCTTC CAWTQGVEGYGYTF
TRBJ2-7 - TRBV28 TGTGCCAGCAGTTGGGTAGGCAAGATCTCGAGCTCCTACGAGCAGTACTTC CASSWVGKISSSYEQYF
TRBJ2-5 TRBD1 TRBV19 TGTGCCAGTAGGGCAGGGGGTGGAGAGACCCAGTACTTC CASRAGGGETQYF
TRBJ2-1 - TRBV6-1 TGTGCCAGCAGTGAAGCCAAGACAGGCTGGCGAATGAACTACAATGAGCAGTTCTTC CASSEAKTGWRMNYNEQFF
TRBJ2-1 - TRBV7-9 TGTGCCAGCCTTCCCGGGCTAGCAGGTGAGCAGTTCTTC CASLPGLAGEQFF
TRBJ1-2 - TRBV28 TGTGCCAGCAGCCAACCGATGAGACAGTTCTATGGCTACACCTTC CASSQPMRQFYGYTF
TRBJ2-7 - TRBV6-1 TGTGCCAGCAGTGAAGCGGCAGGGGCTCCCTACGAGCAGTACTTC CASSEAAGAPYEQYF
TRBJ2-3 - TRBV7-9 TGTGCCAGCAGACCTCGGGTTAGCACAGATACGCAGTATTTT CASRPRVSTDTQYF
TRBJ1-1 - TRBV6-5 TGTGCCAGCAGTTACTTGGTGAACACTGAAGCTTTCTTT CASSYLVNTEAFF
TRBJ1-3 - TRBV7-8 TGTGCCAGCAGCGCTAGTGGGGTTACAGGGAGACCTGGAAACACCATATATTTT CASSASGVTGRPGNTIYF
TRBJ1-6 - TRBV7-6 TGTGCCAGCAGCTTAGCAAACTCCTATAATTCACCCCTCCACTTT CASSLANSYNSPLHF
TRBJ1-1 - TRBV30 TGTGCCTGGAGTGTACTGTCAGAGACCCGGAGCACTGAAGCTTTCTTT CAWSVLSETRSTEAFF
TRBJ2-3 - TRBV12-3/TRBV12-4 TGTGCCAGCACCGACCTTGATGGGTCGCAGTATTTT CASTDLDGSQYF
TRBJ1-2 - TRBV3-1/TRBV3-2 TGTGCCAGCAGCCAAGAGCGGCAGGGGAGCTATGGCTACACCTTC CASSQERQGSYGYTF
TRBJ2-1 - TRBV11-3 TGTGCCAGCAGCTTAGGTACAGTTAACAATGAGCAGTTCTTC CASSLGTVNNEQFF
TRBJ1-3 - TRBV15 TGTGCCACCAGCAGAGATAAGGCAGCTGGAAACACCATATATTTT CATSRDKAAGNTIYF
TRBJ1-2 - TRBV5-6 TGTGCCAGCAGCTTGGAGAAGGGGGACTATGGCTACACCTTC CASSLEKGDYGYTF
TRBJ2-1 - TRBV5-5 TGTGCCAGCAGCTTGGGCATCTCCTACAATGAGCAGTTCTTC CASSLGISYNEQFF
TRBJ1-6 - TRBV21-1 TGTGCCAGCAGCAAATTCGAAAACTCCCGGAATAATTCACCCCTCCACTTT CASSKFENSRNNSPLHF
TRBJ2-5 TRBD2 TRBV11-2 TGTGCCAGCAGCCCCGGACTAGCGCAAGAGACCCAGTACTTC CASSPGLAQETQYF
TRBJ2-1 TRBD1 TRBV11-2 TGTGCCAGCAGCGTCGGGACAGGCACCCCCAATGAGCAGTTCTTC CASSVGTGTPNEQFF
TRBJ2-7 - TRBV11-2 TGTGCCAGCAGCTCCCGGACCTCTTCGGGGGACGAGCAGTACTTC CASSSRTSSGDEQYF
TRBJ1-4 - TRBV10-1 TGCGCCAGCAGTGGACCTAGAATTAATGAAAAACTGTTTTTT CASSGPRINEKLFF
TRBJ1-6 - TRBV19 TGTGCCAGTAGTCTAAGACAGGCGGATTCACCCCTCCACTTT CASSLRQADSPLHF
TRBJ1-4 - TRBV12-3/TRBV12-4 TGTGCCAGCAGTTTAGTGGTAAATGAAAAACTGTTTTTT CASSLVVNEKLFF
TRBJ1-5 TRBD1 TRBV9 TGTGCCAGCAGCGGACAGGGGGCCGGACAGCCCCAGCATTTT CASSGQGAGQPQHF
TRBJ1-2 - TRBV18 TGTGCCAGCTCACCAGAAGGGGATAATGGCTACACCTTC CASSPEGDNGYTF
TRBJ1-6 TRBD1 TRBV7-3 TGTGCCAGCAGCTCAAGAGGGACAGGCAATAATTCACCCCTCCACTTT CASSSRGTGNNSPLHF
TRBJ2-1 TRBD2 TRBV7-6 TGTGCCAGCAGCCCAGGACTAGCCGACTCTGAGCAGTTCTTC CASSPGLADSEQFF
TRBJ1-3 - TRBV7-6 TGTGCCAGCAGCTTAGTGGGCGGGAACTCTGGAAACACCATATATTTT CASSLVGGNSGNTIYF
TRBJ1-2 - TRBV29-1 TGCAGCGTACGAGGATCAAACTATGGCTACACCTTC CSVRGSNYGYTF
TRBJ1-1 - TRBV6-6 TGTGCCAGCAGTTACTATGGACAAAACACTGAAGCTTTCTTT CASSYYGQNTEAFF
TRBJ1-2 - TRBV30 TGTGCCTGGACCCGACAGGCTCCCTATGGCTACACCTTC CAWTRQAPYGYTF
TRBJ1-6 - TRBV3-1/TRBV3-2 TGTGCCAGCAGCCAAGATGGGGCGACAGGAAGCTCCTATAATTCACCCCTCCACTTT CASSQDGATGSSYNSPLHF
TRBJ2-5 TRBD1 TRBV5-6 TGTGCCAGCAGCCTACGGACAGGGCAGGAGACCCAGTACTTC CASSLRTGQETQYF
TRBJ1-3 TRBD1 TRBV5-1 TGCGCCAGCAGCTTGGTTTTTGGGACAGGGATGGGATCTGGAAACACCATATATTTT CASSLVFGTGMGSGNTIYF
TRBJ1-2 - TRBV7-2 TGTGCCAGCAGCCCGCCGGGACGGACCTATGGCTACACCTTC CASSPPGRTYGYTF
TRBJ1-1 TRBD1 TRBV5-1 TGCGCCAGCAGCTTGGGAGGGGGCTCCACTGAAGCTTTCTTT CASSLGGGSTEAFF
TRBJ2-3 - TRBV7-9 TGTGCCAGCAGCACCGCCGGCGGACGCACAGATACGCAGTATTTT CASSTAGGRTDTQYF
TRBJ1-2 TRBD1 TRBV7-9 TGTGCCAGCAGCTTAAACGGGGACAGGGGATTGTATGGCTACACCTTC CASSLNGDRGLYGYTF
TRBJ2-6 - TRBV3-1/TRBV3-2 TGTGCCAGCAGCCAAACTGGGGCCAACGTCCTGACTTTC CASSQTGANVLTF
TRBJ2-2 TRBD2 TRBV12-5 TGTGCTAGTGGTTTGGTACTAAGGAGCGGGGGGAACACCGGGGAGCTGTTTTTT CASGLVLRSGGNTGELFF